The clone carrying this TCR beta chain has a handful of counts. What it recognizes is unknown. This specimen belongs to a study of cytomegalovirus exposure and HLA in healthy donors. Study results and caveats: Cytomegalovirus association was listed for 170 or so TCR beta chains. The later analysis indicated that the majority of CMV-associated TCR beta chains appeared HLA-restricted. Previously analyzed data showed that most TCR beta V segments were productive at a frequency of about 87% or about 30%.

With 60 Vbeta and 13 Jbeta primers, the PCR was carried out. The repertoire was sequenced with immunoSEQ multiplex PCR; TCRdb's copy has only in-frame clones and lacks some. In the table there are 190,000 or so clones, 60% to 85% of which are singletons. Germline V gene data show CDR1 as MNHEY and CDR2 as SVGAGI. This CDR3 has 14 residues. J gave up 2 bases and V 5 bases, and 6 bases lay outside the gene matches. The source is a girl between 10 and 17 years old in good health and CMV-seropositive. V usage is TRBV6-5 and J usage is TRBJ2-7; 7 positions agree with TRBD1. The sample consisted of PBMCs. The DNA of the CDR3 is TGTGCCAGCAGTGCAACAGGGGAACCCTACGAGCAGTACTTC. Residues: CASSATGEPYEQYF.